The 13 T cell receptor beta chains listed next were all sequenced from one sample in a study of CD8+ T cells in alopecia areata. Treatment indicated: oral pan-JAK inhibitor, 5-10 mg twice daily. Extracted from the samples, RNA was reverse transcribed into cDNA to serve as the sequencing template. The repertoire was sequenced with immunoSEQ multiplex PCR; TCRdb's copy has only in-frame clones and lacks some. The data contain 130,000 or so clones, approximately 60% of them singletons. This material consisted of CD4+ T cells sorted from blood, taken at week 4, from a patient treated with tofacitinib. The origin of the receptors is a human donor with alopecia areata.

This clone was seen only a few times. The chain employs TRBV28 and TRBJ1-5; D not certain. The germline V and J ends were trimmed by 1 base and 6 bases, with 16 bases remaining between them. Looked up from germline, CDR1 is MDHEN and CDR2 is SYDVKM. CDR3 size: 16 residues. CDR3 coding DNA: TGTGCCAGCAGTTTATCTATAGGGCTACTAGGTCAGCCCCAGCATTTT. Translated: CASSLSIGLLGQPQHF.

The chain has TRBV15 and TRBJ1-1; D unresolved. The CDR3 runs to 13 residues. Deletions cut 1 base from V and 6 bases from J, with 9 bases between. CDR1 is LNHNV, CDR2 YYDKDF, per germline (reference sequence). The CDR3 protein is CATSRALGSEAFF. CDR3 sequence (DNA): TGTGCCACCAGCAGAGCCCTGGGGTCTGAAGCTTTCTTT. Supplemented by reference TRBV15 and TRBJ1-1, the full variable domain reads DAMVIQNPRYQVTQFGKPVTLSCSQTLNHNVMYWYQQKSSQAPKLLFHYYDKDFNNEADTPDNFQSRRPNTSFCFLDIRSPGLGDTAMYLCATSRALGSEAFFGQGTRLTVV.

Only a few counts were recorded for this clone. The gene calls are TRBV19 and TRBJ2-5; 8 bases align to TRBD2. CDR1 LNHDA and CDR2 SQIVND come from the germline V gene (reference sequence). The CDR3 is 14 amino acids. J lost 5 bases, V lost 8 bases, and 10 bases had no gene match. In DNA form, the CDR3 reads TGTGCCAGTGGGGTAAGCGGGAGCTTGGAGACCCAGTACTTC. Its protein product is CASGVSGSLETQYF.

The V gene is TRBV30, the J gene TRBJ2-1, with D possibly being TRBD2 (6 bases). V lost 5 bases and J 8 bases, leaving 13 bases between the germline ends. The V gene's germline CDR1 is GTSNPN and CDR2 SVGIG (reference sequence). There are 12 residues in the CDR3. Here the CDR3 DNA reads TGTGCCTGGGGGAGGAGTAGGGATGAGCAGTTCTTC. Its translation: CAWGRSRDEQFF.

This clone was counted between two and nine times. This chain joins TRBV19 and TRBJ1-5, with D perhaps matching TRBD1 (6 bases). Germline V gene data show CDR1 as LNHDA and CDR2 as SQIVND (reference sequence). The CDR3 is made up of 15 amino acids. The V and J ends lost 4 bases and 1 base respectively, with 11 bases between them. Here the CDR3 DNA reads TGTGCCAGTAGTAGCAGGGGCCCCAGCAATCAGCCCCAGCATTTT. Translated, it gives CASSSRGPSNQPQHF.

V gene TRBV30 combines with J gene TRBJ2-7, with 9 bases identical to TRBD2. Germline assignment: CDR1 GTSNPN and CDR2 SVGIG (reference sequence). Unmatched junction bases numbered 3, after V lost 0 bases and J lost 6 bases. CDR3 length: 13 amino acids. The CDR3 region has the DNA TGTGCCTGGAGTGTGGCTAGCGGGACCGAGCAGTACTTC. Translation gives CAWSVASGTEQYF.

The chain is built from TRBV30 and TRBJ2-3; 8 bases align to TRBD2. J lost 7 bases, V lost 4 bases, and 7 bases had no gene match. Per the germline V gene, CDR1 is GTSNPN and CDR2 is SVGIG (reference sequence). CDR3 length equals 13 residues. The CDR3 here is CAWTAGGMNTQYF. The CDR3 DNA reads TGTGCCTGGACGGCGGGAGGAATGAATACGCAGTATTTT.

This clone was observed once. The chain links TRBV19 to TRBJ1-2; D is unclear. The CDR3 has 14 residues. Trimming stripped 6 bases from V and 2 bases from J, with 13 bases between. Germline lookup yields CDR1 LNHDA and CDR2 SQIVND (reference sequence). The CDR3 spells CASSTDSGNYGYTF. The CDR3 nucleotides are TGTGCCAGTAGCACTGACTCGGGGAACTATGGCTACACCTTC.

About this clone itself: One end of the junction fails to match germline, which may point to a read error. The chain links TRBV5-4 to TRBJ1-2; D not resolved. The length of the CDR3 is 15 residues. CDR1 SGHNT and CDR2 YYREEE come from the germline V gene (reference sequence). CDR3 bases: TGTGCCAGCAGCCTCCGGTGGAGCCCTAATTATGGCTACACCTTC. Translating it yields CASSLRWSPNYGYTF.

This chain links TRBV2 with TRBJ2-7; tentatively, D is TRBD2 (5 bases). This CDR3 comprises 12 residues. Trimming removed 2 bases from V and 6 bases from J, with 8 bases in between. Germline V lookup: CDR1 SNHLY, CDR2 FYNNEI. This CDR3 is CASSERGLEQYF. DNA for the CDR3: TGTGCCAGCAGTGAACGGGGTCTCGAGCAGTACTTC.

V usage is TRBV5-6 and J usage is TRBJ2-7; 7 bases agree with TRBD2. The CDR3 totals 15 residues. Germline V gives CDR1 SGHDT, CDR2 YYEEEE. The ends lost 4 bases at V and 4 bases at J; junction bases unmatched: 11. The chain's CDR3 is CASSTAPGRSYEQYF. The DNA of the CDR3 is TGTGCCAGCAGCACCGCCCCCGGGAGGTCTTACGAGCAGTACTTC.

This clone has more than one count but fewer than ten. This chain connects TRBV15 to TRBJ2-6; 7 nucleotides match TRBD2. V lost 5 bases and J lost 3; bases outside the gene matches: 13. The CDR3 length is 18 residues. Germline values: CDR1 LNHNV, CDR2 YYDKDF (reference sequence). CDR3 protein: CATSASRTGGVGANVLTF. DNA for the CDR3: TGTGCCACCAGCGCGAGTCGGACGGGGGGAGTTGGGGCCAACGTCCTGACTTTC.

The chain joins TRBV21-1 to TRBJ2-7; the table's TRBD1 call for D was not verified on the DNA. TRBV21-1 counts as a pseudogene. This CDR3 contains 16 residues. The CDR3 sequence: CASSKAYGRECGEQYF. The CDR3, as DNA: TGTGCCAGCAGCAAAGCGTATGGCAGGGAATGCGGCGAGCAGTACTTC.